The clone carrying this T cell receptor beta chain has a handful of counts. The data stem from a study of T-cell reconstitution after alpha-beta-depleted transplantation in children. Library preparation (for TCRbeta) was performed with unique molecular identifiers. TCRdb itself ran the PCR reads through MiXCR, one entry per CDR3 protein. This table has 300,000 or so distinct CDR3 sequences, over 8% appearing once. Between the trimmed V and J ends, which lost 5 bases and 2 bases, there was a span of 8 bases. The CDR3 has 13 amino acids. This chain links TRBV12-3 or TRBV12-4 with TRBJ2-3, with D perhaps matching TRBD1 or TRBD2 (5 bases each). The source of this sequence is a human donor who donated a stem cell graft to a child with SCID. The material was PBMCs from the stem cell graft donor, obtained from the stem cell graft. The CDR3 DNA sequence: TGTGCCAGCAGTGGGGACCCCACAGATACGCAGTATTTT. This sequence encodes CASSGDPTDTQYF.